The 26 T cell receptor beta chains listed next were all sequenced from one sample in a study of cytomegalovirus exposure and HLA in healthy donors. The PCR contained 60 Vbeta and 13 Jbeta primers. Libraries were prepared by immunoSEQ multiplex PCR; TCRdb keeps only in-frame clonotypes and omits some of them. This table has 150,000 to 200,000 clones, roughly 90% appearing once. Specimen: PBMCs. These receptors were obtained from a girl under three years old in good health and CMV-seronegative.

This rearrangement joins TRBV25-1 to TRBJ2-2; the D gene is possibly TRBD2 (6 bases). The germline CDR1 and CDR2 sequences are MGHDK and SYGVNS. Trimming removed 6 bases from V and 1 base from J, with 18 bases in between. CDR3 length: 17 residues. DNA of the CDR3: TGTGCCAGCAGAACTCCACAACCGGGACTGAACACCGGGGAGCTGTTTTTT. It encodes CASRTPQPGLNTGELFF.

The DNA for the CDR3 is TGTGCCAGCAATATTCCCTTTGGAAACACCATATATTTT. Its protein product is CASNIPFGNTIYF. This chain joins TRBV7-9 and TRBJ1-3; no clear D gene. Between the trimmed V and J ends, which lost 7 bases and 3 bases, there was a span of 10 bases. Germline CDR1 reads SEHNR; CDR2 reads FQNEAQ (reference sequence). CDR3 size: 13 residues.

The chain links TRBV6-4 to TRBJ2-1; D gene uncertain. Germline loops: CDR1 MRHNA, CDR2 SNTAGT. V was trimmed by 0 bases and J by 8 bases, leaving 8 bases between them. The CDR3 covers 13 residues. The CDR3 loop is CASSDSRRHEQFF. The CDR3 DNA follows: TGTGCCAGCAGTGACTCTAGGCGGCATGAGCAGTTCTTC.

The chain carries TRBV27 and TRBJ1-1, with D hard to call. The CDR3 contains 14 residues. CDR1 MNHEY and CDR2 SMNVEV come from the germline V gene (reference sequence). Trimming removed 8 bases at V and 3 bases at J, with 16 bases between. CDR3 region: CASARTWAHTEAFF. The DNA of the CDR3 is TGTGCCAGCGCCCGAACATGGGCCCACACTGAAGCTTTCTTT.

This clone was counted a single time. The gene calls are TRBV30 and TRBJ2-1; TRBD2 aligns across 11 bases. Germline V lookup: CDR1 GTSNPN, CDR2 SVGIG (reference sequence). The CDR3 length is 15 residues. V lost 1 base and J lost 3; bases outside the gene matches: 2. The DNA of the CDR3 is TGTGCCTGGAGTGAGACTAGCGGGATCTACAATGAGCAGTTCTTC. Its protein product is CAWSETSGIYNEQFF.

With respect to this clone: Other nucleotide sequences in the sample specify the same CDR3. This chain connects TRBV7-3 to TRBJ2-5; 9 bases agree with TRBD2. The CDR3 has 16 amino acids. The V gene end was trimmed by 5 bases and the J gene end by 5 bases; junction bases not matched to a gene: 12. Germline V gene data show CDR1 as SGHTA and CDR2 as FQGTGA. The CDR3 DNA sequence: TGTGCCAGCAGCATATTAGCGGGAGCGGTTGGGGAGACCCAGTACTTC. Translated, it gives CASSILAGAVGETQYF.

The sample holds a few counts of this clone. The chain carries TRBV5-1 and TRBJ2-5, with 16 bases fitting TRBD2. CDR3 length: 17 residues. Per the germline V gene, CDR1 is SGHRS and CDR2 is YFSETQ. The trim removed 4 bases at V and 5 bases at J, leaving 8 bases unmatched. CDR3 region: CASSPGLAGGPGETQYF. DNA for the CDR3: TGCGCCAGCAGCCCGGGACTAGCGGGAGGGCCCGGGGAGACCCAGTACTTC.

The rearrangement links TRBV4-2 to TRBJ2-6; D may be TRBD1 (6 bases). V gave up 4 bases and J gave up 2 bases, with 9 bases separating them. The CDR3 contains 15 residues. The germline gives CDR1 LGHNA, CDR2 YNFKEQ. The CDR3 DNA sequence: TGTGCCAGCAGCCTCCGACAGGCTGGGGCCAACGTCCTGACTTTC. It codes for CASSLRQAGANVLTF.

J is TRBJ2-1 and V is TRBV4-3; TRBD2 matches 8 bases. Trimming at V came to 1 base and at J to 4 bases, leaving 21 bases not matched to a gene. The CDR3 runs 21 residues. The germline CDR1 and CDR2 sequences are LGHNA and YSLEER. CDR3 protein: CASSQVERTQWWSGGYNEQFF. CDR3 DNA: TGCGCCAGCAGCCAAGTTGAGAGGACCCAATGGTGGAGCGGGGGATACAATGAGCAGTTCTTC.

The chain links TRBV6-6 to TRBJ2-7; 10 bases match TRBD1. Unmatched junction bases numbered 6, after V lost 5 bases and J lost 2 bases. The CDR3 is 15 residues long. Germline V CDR1 and CDR2: MNHNY, SVGAGI (reference sequence). The CDR3 sequence: CASSAGQGVTYEQYF. DNA of the CDR3: TGTGCCAGCAGTGCAGGACAGGGGGTTACCTACGAGCAGTACTTC.

Only a few counts were recorded for this clone. The chain has TRBV11-2 and TRBJ1-5, with a possible D match to TRBD1 (6 bases). With 1 base removed from V and 7 bases from J, the gap between germline ends came to 8 bases. The CDR3 has 13 residues. Germline V lookup: CDR1 SGHAT, CDR2 FQNNGV. CDR3: CASSLAGEQPQHF. The CDR3 DNA reads as TGTGCCAGCAGCTTAGCAGGGGAACAGCCCCAGCATTTT.

The chain combines TRBV9 with TRBJ2-1; D possibly corresponds to TRBD2 (5 bases). CDR3 length: 15 residues. With 0 bases removed from V and 3 bases from J, the gap between germline ends came to 10 bases. The V gene's germline CDR1 is SGDLS and CDR2 YYNGEE. For the CDR3, the DNA is TGTGCCAGCAGCGTAGAGGCAGGAGGCTACAATGAGCAGTTCTTC. Protein sequence: CASSVEAGGYNEQFF. Variable domain in full (rest from reference TRBV9 and TRBJ2-1): DSGVTQTPKHLITATGQRVTLRCSPRSGDLSVYWYQQSLDQGLQFLIQYYNGEERAKGNILERFSAQQFPDLHSELNLSSLELGDSALYFCASSVEAGGYNEQFFGPGTRLTVL.

The chain has TRBV6-1 and TRBJ2-1, with 8 bases lining up with TRBD1. Germline lookup yields CDR1 MNHNS and CDR2 SASEGT. V dropped 8 bases and J dropped 1; count of bases not matched to a gene: 4. The CDR3 totals 14 residues. The CDR3, as DNA: TGTGCCAGCGGGACAGGAGTATCCTACAATGAGCAGTTCTTC. Protein: CASGTGVSYNEQFF.

The chain couples TRBV27 to TRBJ2-7; D is ambiguous. This CDR3 has 14 amino acids. V was shortened by 5 bases and J by 3 bases, with 14 bases between the two germline ends. CDR1 and CDR2 from the germline V gene are MNHEY and SMNVEV (reference sequence). CDR3 protein: CASSPLEALYEQYF. In nucleotides, the CDR3 is TGTGCCAGCAGTCCCCTAGAGGCCCTCTACGAGCAGTACTTC.

The table lists this clone with a few counts. The rearrangement joins TRBV14 to TRBJ1-3; perhaps TRBD1 as D (5 bases). V lost 5 bases, J lost 0 bases, and 8 bases lay in between. This CDR3 comprises 14 residues. Per the germline V gene, CDR1 is SGHDN and CDR2 is FVKESK. CDR3 amino acids: CASSGQGSGNTIYF. DNA of the CDR3: TGTGCCAGCAGCGGGCAGGGCTCTGGAAACACCATATATTTT.

The V and J genes are TRBV4-1 and TRBJ1-3, with 7 positions matching TRBD1. Germline CDR1 MGHRA, CDR2 YSYEKL. Trimming took 3 bases from V and 4 from J; bases not matched to a gene: 3. The CDR3 is 14 amino acids. DNA for the CDR3: TGCGCCAGCAGCCACCAGGGGGTCGGAAACACCATATATTTT. The encoded protein is CASSHQGVGNTIYF.

The rearrangement joins TRBV7-2 to TRBJ2-7, with a tentative D call TRBD2 (6 bases). The germline gives CDR1 SGHTA, CDR2 FQGNSA. The CDR3 is 17 amino acids. Trimming left V 0 bases short and J 1 base short, with 16 bases between. CDR3 coding DNA: TGTGCCAGCAGCTTAGCCCTCATATTTAGCGGTTCCTACGAGCAGTACTTC. It encodes CASSLALIFSGSYEQYF.

This chain joins TRBV7-2 and TRBJ2-1, with 16 bases matching TRBD2. Trimming took 5 bases from V and 1 from J; bases not matched to a gene: 8. CDR3 length equals 19 residues. Germline V lookup: CDR1 SGHTA, CDR2 FQGNSA. The CDR3 DNA reads TGTGCCAGCAGCACCGGGACTAGCGGGAGGGCCCGATCCTACAATGAGCAGTTCTTC. Its translation: CASSTGTSGRARSYNEQFF.

This chain links TRBV4-3 with TRBJ2-1, with a weak D call TRBD2 (6 bases). The CDR3 sequence is 15 residues long. Per germline, CDR1 LGHNA and CDR2 YSLEER. Between the trimmed V and J ends, which lost 5 bases and 4 bases, there was a span of 15 bases. The CDR3 sequence: CASSARTNLYNEQFF. DNA for the CDR3: TGCGCCAGCAGCGCCCGGACTAACCTATACAATGAGCAGTTCTTC.

The rearrangement joins TRBV7-9 to TRBJ1-3, with D unresolved. This CDR3 region has 18 residues. Germline CDR1 SEHNR, CDR2 FQNEAQ (reference sequence). Trimming cost V 1 base and J 0 bases, with 16 bases left between them. Here the CDR3 reads CASSLVGPLTYSGNTIYF. Written as DNA, the CDR3 is TGTGCCAGCAGCTTAGTTGGTCCTCTTACTTACTCTGGAAACACCATATATTTT.

The chain combines TRBV7-8 with TRBJ1-5; 7 bases are a match to TRBD1. Germline loops: CDR1 SGHVS, CDR2 FQNEAQ. The CDR3 is 19 residues long. Losses at the gene ends were 2 bases for V and 2 bases for J; bases not matched to a gene: 15. Written as DNA, the CDR3 is TGTGCCAGCAGCTTATTGAACAGGGGTATAGTTGGTCGCAATCAGCCCCAGCATTTT. This sequence encodes CASSLLNRGIVGRNQPQHF.

This clone was seen only once. The gene calls are TRBV11-3 and TRBJ2-1; 10 bases agree with TRBD2. This CDR3 spans 17 amino acids. Germline V gene data show CDR1 as SGHNT and CDR2 as YENEEA. V shed 1 base, J shed 5 bases, and the junction held 8 bases outside the gene matches. The CDR3 nucleotides read TGTGCCAGCAGCTTAGGGTTCACTAGCGGGGCCCACAATGAGCAGTTCTTC. Protein: CASSLGFTSGAHNEQFF.

This chain links TRBV4-2 with TRBJ2-5; D is perhaps TRBD1 (6 bases). The germline V gene has CDR1 LGHNA and CDR2 YNFKEQ. The CDR3 is 17 residues long. Between the trimmed V and J ends, which lost 3 bases and 2 bases, there was a span of 19 bases. The CDR3, as DNA: TGTGCCAGCAGCCAGGGGGCAGCGACCGCAAAGCAAGAGACCCAGTACTTC. It yields the protein CASSQGAATAKQETQYF.

V is TRBV18 and J is TRBJ2-7; 9 bases map to TRBD1. The CDR3 runs to 16 residues. V trimming: 2 bases; J trimming: 4 bases; junction bases outside the gene matches: 9. From germline, CDR1 is KGHSH and CDR2 LQKENI. For the CDR3, the DNA is TGTGCCAGCTCACCATCTAGACAGGGGGAAGCGTACGAGCAGTACTTC. This encodes CASSPSRQGEAYEQYF. The whole variable domain, filled in from reference TRBV18 and TRBJ2-7, reads NAGVMQNPRHLVRRRGQEARLRCSPMKGHSHVYWYRQLPEEGLKFMVYLQKENIIDESGMPKERFSAEFPKEGPSILRIQQVVRGDSAAYFCASSPSRQGEAYEQYFGPGTRLTVT.

The CDR3 DNA is TGTGCCAGCAGTTTTTCTGCTAACTATGGCTACACCTTC. This gives the protein CASSFSANYGYTF. The chain links TRBV28 to TRBJ1-2, with D unresolved. Trimming left V 3 bases short and J 0 bases short, with 5 bases between. The CDR3 spans 13 residues. Germline values: CDR1 MDHEN, CDR2 SYDVKM.

V gene TRBV11-3 combines with J gene TRBJ1-2; 7 nucleotides align to TRBD1. This CDR3 contains 15 residues. Germline V gene lookup returns CDR1 SGHNT and CDR2 YENEEA. The ends lost 2 bases at V and 3 bases at J; junction bases unmatched: 6. The DNA of the CDR3 is TGTGCCAGCAGCTTAACACGGGACAGAGACTATGGCTACACCTTC. This sequence encodes CASSLTRDRDYGYTF. Filled out from reference TRBV11-3 and TRBJ1-2, the complete variable domain reads EAGVVQSPRYKIIEKKQPVAFWCNPISGHNTLYWYLQNLGQGPELLIRYENEEAVDDSQLPKDRFSAERLKGVDSTLKIQPAELGDSAVYLCASSLTRDRDYGYTFGSGTRLTVV.